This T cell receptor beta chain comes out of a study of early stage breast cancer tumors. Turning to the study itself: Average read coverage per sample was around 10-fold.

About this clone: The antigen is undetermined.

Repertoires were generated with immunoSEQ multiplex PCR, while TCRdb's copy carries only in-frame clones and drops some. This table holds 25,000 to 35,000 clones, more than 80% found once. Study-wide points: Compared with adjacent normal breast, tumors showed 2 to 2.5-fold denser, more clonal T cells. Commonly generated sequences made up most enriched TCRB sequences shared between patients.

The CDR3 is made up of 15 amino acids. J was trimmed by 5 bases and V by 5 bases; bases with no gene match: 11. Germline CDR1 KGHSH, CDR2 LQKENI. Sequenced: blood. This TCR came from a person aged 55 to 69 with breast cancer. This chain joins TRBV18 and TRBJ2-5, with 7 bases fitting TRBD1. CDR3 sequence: CASSDLQGVGETQYF. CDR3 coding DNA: TGTGCCAGCTCAGACCTTCAGGGGGTTGGTGAGACCCAGTACTTC.